Listed here are 8 T cell receptor beta chains from one sample, sequenced in a study of T cell repertoires in cytomegalovirus infection (dated by TCRdb to the late 2010s). Their recognized antigens are unknown. Reading the label with the study, this specimen's treatment or condition is: in vitro stimulation with specific CMV peptide epitopes to enrich CMV-specific T cells. Instrument on record: Illumina HiSeq 1500. TCRdb itself trimmed the public reads at Q25 with fastp, ran MiXCR and retained productive beta chains. Every CDR3 protein is listed once, alongside the most common genes and DNA of its rows. Present in this sample are some 320,000 distinct CDR3 sequences, approximately 32% of which were seen just once. Roughly 20% of the sample comes from the top ten. Sequences were derived from cultured PBMCs, sampled from culture after CMV antigen stimulation. The receptors originated from a human donor in good health (CMV status not recorded). Some clones in this sample may be carry-over from other donors' samples.

CDR3 sequence: CAREGEKGYEQYF. For the CDR3, the DNA is TGTGCCAGGGAGGGGGAGAAAGGGTACGAGCAGTACTTC. The chain couples TRBV2 to TRBJ2-7; D possibly matches TRBD1 or TRBD2 (6 bases each). The CDR3 consists of 13 residues. Germline assignment: CDR1 SNHLY and CDR2 FYNNEI. V was cut by 9 bases and J by 4 bases, with 16 bases left in between.

Only a few counts were recorded for this clonotype. The chain is built from TRBV10-3 and TRBJ2-3; 7 bases map to TRBD2. J was trimmed by 2 bases and V by 6 bases; bases with no gene match: 5. The CDR3 loop spans 14 amino acids. Germline V gene sequence: CDR1 ENHRY, CDR2 SYGVKD. The CDR3 bases are TGTGCCATCAGAGAGCGGGGCTACACAGATACGCAGTATTTT. Encoded protein: CAIRERGYTDTQYF.

This clonotype was detected a few times. The chain combines TRBV9 with TRBJ2-5; either TRBD1 or TRBD2 may supply D (5 bases each). CDR3 size: 15 residues. Germline CDR1 reads SGDLS; CDR2 reads YYNGEE. Trimming shortened V by 3 bases and J by 5 bases, and 17 bases separated the two germline ends. The CDR3 nucleotides are TGTGCCAGCAGCGCCCAGGGACGGCCTGGGGAGACCCAGTACTTC. It encodes CASSAQGRPGETQYF.

The rearrangement joins TRBV28 to TRBJ2-5; the D is unclear. V was trimmed by 4 bases and J by 5 bases, leaving 20 bases between them. CDR1 and CDR2 (germline): MDHEN, SYDVKM. The CDR3 is 16 residues long. CDR3 loop: CASSSVTTRPSETQYF. DNA of the CDR3: TGTGCCAGCAGTTCCGTGACGACTCGTCCCTCGGAGACCCAGTACTTC.

This clonotype was recorded a few times. The gene calls are TRBV7-6 and TRBJ2-1; D ambiguous. V lost 7 bases, J lost 0 bases, and 4 bases lay in between. The CDR3 contains 12 residues. CDR1 SGHVS and CDR2 FNYEAQ come from the germline V gene. The CDR3 here is CASKTSYNEQFF. CDR3 in DNA: TGTGCCAGCAAGACCTCCTACAATGAGCAGTTCTTC.

This clonotype appeared many times. The chain has TRBV24-1 and TRBJ2-2, with D uncertain. Trimming cost V 1 base and J 8 bases, with 7 bases left between them. Germline V gene data show CDR1 as KGHDR and CDR2 as SFDVKD. The CDR3 has 13 residues. The CDR3 coding sequence is TGTGCCACCAGTGATTTTGGGTCGGGGGAGCTGTTTTTT. Translated, it gives CATSDFGSGELFF.

This clonotype appeared a few times. V and J are TRBV7-9 and TRBJ2-5; 11 nucleotides align to TRBD2. The V segment lost 4 bases and the J segment 3 bases; nucleotides outside the gene matches: 13. The CDR3 spans 18 residues. In germline, CDR1 is SEHNR, CDR2 FQNEAQ (reference sequence). This chain's CDR3 is CASSSAPGLAEGKETQYF. The CDR3 region has the DNA TGTGCCAGCAGCTCCGCCCCGGGACTAGCGGAGGGGAAAGAGACCCAGTACTTC.

The rearrangement uses TRBV7-9 and TRBJ2-3; 7 bases are shared with TRBD1. V was pared by 1 base and J by 2 bases, with 3 bases of the junction left unmatched. The length of the CDR3 is 15 residues. Germline CDR1 SEHNR, CDR2 FQNEAQ (reference sequence). The CDR3 DNA is TGTGCCAGCAGCTTAGTCGGACAGGCCACAGATACGCAGTATTTT. It encodes CASSLVGQATDTQYF.